The 15 T cell receptor beta chains below were found in one sample sequenced in a study of blood T cell repertoires in COVID-19. Repertoires were generated with immunoSEQ multiplex PCR, while TCRdb's copy carries only in-frame clones and drops some. This table holds 250,000 or so clones, approximately 84% found once. Sequences were obtained from peripheral blood. The receptor set was obtained from a man aged 50-60 years with acute or convalescent COVID-19.

The chain uses TRBV20-1 and TRBJ2-2, with 9 bases that match TRBD2. The CDR3 spans 16 residues. Losses at the gene ends were 3 bases for V and 4 bases for J; bases not matched to a gene: 9. The germline V gene encodes CDR1 DFQATT and CDR2 SNEGSKA (reference sequence). The CDR3 here is CSASFGGGAGTGELFF. CDR3 bases: TGCAGTGCTAGTTTTGGCGGGGGGGCCGGCACCGGGGAGCTGTTTTTT.

The chain uses TRBV5-4 and TRBJ2-7, with TRBD1 matching over 9 bases. The CDR3 sequence is 14 residues long. The germline V gene encodes CDR1 SGHNT and CDR2 YYREEE (reference sequence). The J segment lost 2 bases and the V segment lost 0 bases, leaving 0 bases of the junction unmatched. The chain's CDR3 is CASSLGDRAYEQYF. In nucleotides, the CDR3 is TGTGCCAGCAGCTTGGGGGACAGGGCCTACGAGCAGTACTTC.

This rearrangement joins TRBV30 to TRBJ1-4; 7 nucleotides line up with TRBD1. Germline CDR1 GTSNPN, CDR2 SVGIG (reference sequence). CDR3 length equals 16 residues. Trimming took 2 bases from V and 4 from J; bases not matched to a gene: 10. This CDR3 reads CAWSSPPGQINEKLFF. The CDR3 nucleotides are TGTGCCTGGAGTTCTCCTCCGGGACAGATTAATGAAAAACTGTTTTTT.

The chain is built from TRBV9 and TRBJ2-2; 9 nucleotides match TRBD1. The CDR3 loop spans 16 amino acids. Germline lookup yields CDR1 SGDLS and CDR2 YYNGEE. The ends lost 4 bases at V and 6 bases at J; junction bases unmatched: 10. The CDR3 bases are TGTGCCAGCAGCAACCTGGACAGGGGATTGGCCGGGGAGCTGTTTTTT. Its protein product is CASSNLDRGLAGELFF.

This chain joins TRBV27 and TRBJ1-2, with 9 positions matching TRBD1. The germline gives CDR1 MNHEY, CDR2 SMNVEV (reference sequence). CDR3 size: 15 residues. With V trimmed by 6 bases and J by 5 bases, 10 bases remained unmatched. For the CDR3, the DNA is TGTGCCAGCAGCCCCGGGACAGGGCTAAATTATGGCTACACCTTC. It encodes CASSPGTGLNYGYTF.

The genes are TRBV30 and TRBJ2-7, with D perhaps TRBD2 (5 bases). Germline CDR1 and CDR2: GTSNPN and SVGIG (reference sequence). Between the trimmed V and J ends, which lost 2 bases and 2 bases, there was a span of 7 bases. This CDR3 is 12 amino acids long. The CDR3 DNA reads TGTGCCTGGAGTTGGGGAGCCTACGAGCAGTACTTC. This sequence encodes CAWSWGAYEQYF.

The chain carries TRBV11-1 and TRBJ2-3, with D perhaps matching TRBD1 (5 bases). Germline V gene sequence: CDR1 SGHAT, CDR2 FQDESV (reference sequence). This CDR3 spans 13 amino acids. Trimming removed 5 bases at V and 4 bases at J, with 10 bases between. The CDR3 here is CASSVGHPDTQYF. The CDR3 DNA is TGTGCCAGCAGCGTGGGGCACCCAGATACGCAGTATTTT. The full variable domain, rest sourced from reference TRBV11-1 and TRBJ2-3, is EAEVAQSPRYKITEKSQAVAFWCDPISGHATLYWYRQILGQGPELLVQFQDESVVDDSQLPKDRFSAERLKGVDSTLKIQPAELGDSAMYLCASSVGHPDTQYFGPGTRLTVL.

The genes are TRBV2 and TRBJ2-3; maybe TRBD2 (6 bases). The CDR3 contains 13 residues. Germline lookup yields CDR1 SNHLY and CDR2 FYNNEI. The V and J ends lost 3 bases and 4 bases respectively, with 8 bases between them. The chain's CDR3 is CASSDRRADTQYF. In DNA, the CDR3 is TGTGCCAGCAGTGACAGGAGGGCAGATACGCAGTATTTT.

This clone appeared a few times. This chain links TRBV11-2 with TRBJ1-1, with a tentative D call TRBD1 (5 bases). The CDR3 length is 12 residues. V was trimmed by 1 base and J by 6 bases, leaving 6 bases between them. Germline V gives CDR1 SGHAT, CDR2 FQNNGV. The CDR3 loop is CASSLGGPEAFF. DNA of the CDR3: TGTGCCAGCAGCTTAGGGGGCCCTGAAGCTTTCTTT.

This clone came up once. CDR3 sequence: CASRAGTGGYEQYF. The CDR3, as DNA: TGTGCCAGCAGAGCCGGGACAGGGGGCTACGAGCAGTACTTC. The chain recombines TRBV6-6 with TRBJ2-7, with TRBD1 matching over 11 bases. Unmatched junction bases numbered 4, after V lost 6 bases and J lost 3 bases. The CDR3 totals 14 residues. Looked up from germline, CDR1 is MNHNY and CDR2 is SVGAGI (reference sequence).

This sequence joins TRBV19 and TRBJ1-1, with TRBD1 matching 9 bases. The germline V gene has CDR1 LNHDA and CDR2 SQIVND (reference sequence). Losses at the gene ends were 7 bases for V and 1 base for J; bases not matched to a gene: 4. The CDR3 runs 14 residues. The CDR3, as DNA: TGTGCCAGTATCTCGACAGGGGGGAACACTGAAGCTTTCTTT. Translated, it gives CASISTGGNTEAFF.

The chain couples TRBV3-1 (or the pseudogene TRBV3-2) to TRBJ2-1; 13 nucleotides match TRBD2. The CDR3 runs 17 residues. V was clipped by 4 bases and J by 6 bases; unmatched bases: 9. Per germline, CDR1 LGHDT and CDR2 YNNKEL (reference sequence). The CDR3 nucleotides read TGTGCCAGCAGCCTACTAGCGGGAGGGCCCAAGAGCAATGAGCAGTTCTTC. Its protein is CASSLLAGGPKSNEQFF.

J is TRBJ1-5 and V is TRBV27, with 7 bases identical to TRBD1. Per the germline V gene, CDR1 is MNHEY and CDR2 is SMNVEV (reference sequence). The CDR3 length is 16 residues. V dropped 4 bases and J dropped 1; count of bases not matched to a gene: 7. The CDR3 DNA follows: TGTGCCAGCAGTTCACCCAAGACAGGGAGCAATCAGCCCCAGCATTTT. Translated: CASSSPKTGSNQPQHF.

The chain couples TRBV4-1 to TRBJ2-7, with TRBD2 matching over 7 bases. V lost 2 bases to trimming and J lost 0 bases; unmatched junction nucleotides: 10. The CDR3 loop spans 17 amino acids. Germline loops: CDR1 MGHRA, CDR2 YSYEKL. The CDR3 loop is CASSQWSSGPSSYEQYF. DNA of the CDR3: TGCGCCAGCAGCCAATGGAGTAGCGGGCCGAGCTCCTACGAGCAGTACTTC.

The chain combines TRBV15 with TRBJ2-2; 8 bases are shared with TRBD1. V was pared by 7 bases and J by 3 bases, with 7 bases of the junction left unmatched. Germline CDR1 and CDR2: LNHNV and YYDKDF (reference sequence). The CDR3 loop spans 15 amino acids. CDR3 amino acids: CATTFRTGYTGELFF. CDR3 nucleotides: TGTGCCACCACTTTTCGGACAGGGTACACCGGGGAGCTGTTTTTT.